The rows below give T cell receptor beta chains drawn from one sample of a study of blood T cells in healthy people across ages. TCRdb reprocessed the 5' RACE reads with MiXCR, giving one entry per CDR3 protein. The data hold roughly 1.6 million distinct CDR3 sequences, with roughly 32% observed a single time. Input material: blood. The receptors derive from a woman in her twenties or thirties in good health. Each CDR3 is given with its conserved first and last residue. D genes are given only for firm matches. Clone size appears in some rows only: once, few, many, or a class for an expanded clone.

TRBV2	.	TRBD1	TRBJ2-1	TGTGCCAGCAAACAGGGGGGCAATGAGCAGTTCTTC	CASKQGGNEQFF
TRBV20-1	few	TRBD2	TRBJ2-7	TGCAGTGCTCATAGGACTAGCGGGAGGGCCGCAAAGACCTACGAGCAGTACTTC	CSAHRTSGRAAKTYEQYF
TRBV29-1	many	TRBD1	TRBJ2-4	TGCAGCGTTGCACCTAGAGGAGGGGACAGGGTCCGAGACATTCAGTACTTC	CSVAPRGGDRVRDIQYF
TRBV29-1	few	TRBD1	TRBJ1-1	TGCAGCGGCCGCCGGGACAGGGAGTTGAACACTGAAGCTTTCTTT	CSGRRDRELNTEAFF
TRBV29-1	many	.	TRBJ1-1	TGCAGCGTTGATGCCCCCGGACAGAACACTGAAGCTTTCTTT	CSVDAPGQNTEAFF
TRBV20-1	many	.	TRBJ2-1	TGCAGTGCTGCAGGGAGCTCCTACAATGAGCAGTTCTTC	CSAAGSSYNEQFF
TRBV28	.	TRBD2	TRBJ2-5	TGTGCCAGCAGTTTATTAGCGGGAGCGCAGCAAGAGACCCAGTACTTC	CASSLLAGAQQETQYF
TRBV7-9	few	.	TRBJ2-1	TGTGCCAACAGCTTAGGACACAATGAGCAGTTCTTC	CANSLGHNEQFF
TRBV5-1	.	.	TRBJ2-7	TGCGCCAGCAGCTTGGAATCTGGTCGGGGCTACGAGCAGTACTTC	CASSLESGRGYEQYF
TRBV5-1	.	TRBD1	TRBJ1-2	TGCGCCAGCAGCCTGGGACAGTTAATACACTCTGGCTACACCTTC	CASSLGQLIHSGYTF
TRBV28	many	.	TRBJ2-5	TGTGCCAGCAGTTTTGGCTTGGAGACCCAGTACTTC	CASSFGLETQYF
TRBV2	once	.	TRBJ2-7	TGTGCCAGCAGTGAAGACGCAGGAGCCTACGAGCAGTACTTC	CASSEDAGAYEQYF
TRBV9	.	TRBD1	TRBJ1-6	TGTGCCAGCAGCGTAGAGGGGACAGGGAGGGTTTCACCCCTCCACTTT	CASSVEGTGRVSPLHF
TRBV18	.	.	TRBJ2-1	TGTGCCAGCTCACCACCGGGTCCTGAGCAGTTCTTC	CASSPPGPEQFF
TRBV20-1	many	.	TRBJ2-3	TGCAGTGCCAGGGGCCAGGGTTTGAGCACAGATACGCAGTATTTT	CSARGQGLSTDTQYF
TRBV20-1	.	TRBD2	TRBJ2-5	TGCGGTGCTAGTGGGAGGGTCGAAGAGACCCAGTACTTC	CGASGRVEETQYF
TRBV24-1	.	TRBD2	TRBJ2-3	TGTGCCACCAGTGATGGAGCGGGAGCCACCGCAGATACGCAGTATTTT	CATSDGAGATADTQYF
TRBV10-3	.	.	TRBJ2-1	TGTGCCGTCAGTGAGCAGGGCCCCCTTAACTCGGAGCAGTTCTTC	CAVSEQGPLNSEQFF
TRBV7-8	few	.	TRBJ2-5	TGTGCCAGCAGCTTAGAGGTGGGCGGCGGAGAGACCCAGTACTTC	CASSLEVGGGETQYF
TRBV20-1	few	.	TRBJ1-2	TGCAGTGCTAGCCTCAGGAACTATGGCTACACCTTC	CSASLRNYGYTF
TRBV20-1	.	.	TRBJ2-1	TGCAGTGCTAGAATCGCGGGACAGACCTATGAGCAGTTCTTC	CSARIAGQTYEQFF
TRBV20-1	.	TRBD2	TRBJ2-1	TGCAGTGCTGGATCCTTGGCCGTGGCGGGAGGCTCTATATTGGGAAATGAGCAGTTCTTC	CSAGSLAVAGGSILGNEQFF
TRBV7-2	.	.	TRBJ1-1	TGTGCCAGCAGCCCGTACGCCATGAACACTGAAGCTTTCTTT	CASSPYAMNTEAFF
TRBV7-2	.	.	TRBJ1-5	TGTGCCAGCAGCTTAGAGGGACCAGGGGGCAATCAGCCCCAGCATTTT	CASSLEGPGGNQPQHF
TRBV20-1	.	TRBD2	TRBJ2-5	TGCAGTGCCTTCTTAGCGGGGGGGGAGACCCAGTACTTC	CSAFLAGGETQYF
TRBV3-1	.	TRBD1	TRBJ2-7	TGTGCCAGCAGCCAAGGGTACAGGGGGCGGGCCGAGCAGTACTTC	CASSQGYRGRAEQYF
TRBV12-3/TRBV12-4	.	.	TRBJ1-2	TGTGCCAGCAGTTTAGTTCCAGGCGTCTCAGGAAACTATGGCTACACCTTC	CASSLVPGVSGNYGYTF
TRBV7-8	many	.	TRBJ2-7	TGTGCCAGCAGCTTCCGCAGCCACGAGCAGTACTTC	CASSFRSHEQYF
TRBV6-5	.	.	TRBJ2-6	TGTGCCAGCAGTTCCCGAGGGTTCTCTGGGGCCAACGTCCTGACTTTC	CASSSRGFSGANVLTF
TRBV12-3/TRBV12-4	.	.	TRBJ2-1	TGTGCCAGCAGGATAGCGGAGGAAGGTGACAATGAGCAGTTCTTC	CASRIAEEGDNEQFF
TRBV6-1	.	TRBD2	TRBJ2-7	TGTGCCAGCGGGACTAGCGGGCCGGCGGTGCGCTCTCAGTTCGGGGAGCAGTACTTC	CASGTSGPAVRSQFGEQYF
TRBV2	.	.	TRBJ2-7	TGTGCCACGGGGCGTGGCGACGAGCAGTACTTC	CATGRGDEQYF
TRBV5-6	.	.	TRBJ2-7	TGTGCCAGCAGCTCCGGTCGGGGGGCCGCCTACGAGCAGTACTTC	CASSSGRGAAYEQYF
TRBV5-1	.	.	TRBJ2-3	TGCGCCAGCAGCTTGGCGGTAGGAGGCCCAGATACGCAGTATTTT	CASSLAVGGPDTQYF
TRBV5-1	many	.	TRBJ2-5	TGTGCCAGCAGCTCGGGGCCCTTGGAGACCCAGTACTTC	CASSSGPLETQYF
TRBV4-2	.	.	TRBJ2-1	TGTGCCAGCAGCCAAGAGCACGCGGGGAGGCCGATTTACAATGAGCAGTTCTTC	CASSQEHAGRPIYNEQFF
TRBV12-3/TRBV12-4	.	.	TRBJ2-1	TGTGCCAGCAGTTTTGTCCTAGCCTTCAATGAGCAGTTCTTC	CASSFVLAFNEQFF
TRBV30	.	TRBD1	TRBJ1-2	TGTGCCTGGAGGGTCAGGGGGGAAGGCTACACCTTC	CAWRVRGEGYTF
TRBV11-2	.	TRBD1	TRBJ2-7	TGTGCCAGCATGCGCTTCGAGGGACAGGGAATTTTCTACGAGCAGTACTTC	CASMRFEGQGIFYEQYF
TRBV28	few	.	TRBJ2-3	TGTGCCAGCAGCAAAAAATCAGGGTTACATACGCAGTATTTT	CASSKKSGLHTQYF
TRBV20-1	.	.	TRBJ2-6	TGCAGTGCTAGGGGAGGGGGCCGCTCTGGGGCCAACGTCCTGACTTTC	CSARGGGRSGANVLTF
TRBV7-9	few	TRBD2	TRBJ2-5	TGTGCCAGCAGCTCGCCGGGACTAGCGGCCGGGGGAGAGCAGTACTTC	CASSSPGLAAGGEQYF